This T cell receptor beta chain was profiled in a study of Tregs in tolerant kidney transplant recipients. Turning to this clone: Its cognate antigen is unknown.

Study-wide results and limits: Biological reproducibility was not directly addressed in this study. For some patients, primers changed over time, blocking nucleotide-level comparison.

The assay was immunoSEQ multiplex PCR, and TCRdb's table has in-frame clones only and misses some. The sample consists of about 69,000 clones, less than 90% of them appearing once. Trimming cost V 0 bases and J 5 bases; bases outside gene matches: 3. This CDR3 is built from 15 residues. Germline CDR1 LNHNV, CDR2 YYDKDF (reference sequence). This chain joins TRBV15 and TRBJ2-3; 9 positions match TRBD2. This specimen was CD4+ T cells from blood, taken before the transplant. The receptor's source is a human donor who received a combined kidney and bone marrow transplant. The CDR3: CATSRDVSGRDTQYF. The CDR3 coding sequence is TGTGCCACCAGCAGAGATGTTAGCGGGAGAGATACGCAGTATTTT.